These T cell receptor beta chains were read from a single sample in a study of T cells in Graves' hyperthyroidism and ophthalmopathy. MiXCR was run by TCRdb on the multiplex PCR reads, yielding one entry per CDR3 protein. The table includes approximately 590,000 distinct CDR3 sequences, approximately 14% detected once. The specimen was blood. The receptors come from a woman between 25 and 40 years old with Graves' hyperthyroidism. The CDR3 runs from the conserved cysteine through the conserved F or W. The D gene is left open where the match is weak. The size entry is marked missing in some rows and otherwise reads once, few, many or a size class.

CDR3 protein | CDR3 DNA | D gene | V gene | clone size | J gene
CASSSRDRTYEQYF | TGTGCCAGTAGTAGTCGGGACAGGACCTACGAGCAGTACTTC | TRBD1 | TRBV19 | few | TRBJ2-7
CASSRPMGEQYF | TGTGCCAGCAGTCGACCCATGGGGGAACAGTACTTC | NA | TRBV28 | NA | TRBJ2-7
CSAGGLAVEYEQYF | TGCAGTGCCGGGGGACTAGCGGTTGAATACGAGCAGTACTTC | TRBD2 | TRBV20-1 | many | TRBJ2-7
CASSTGTSGANTGELFF | TGTGCCAGTAGTACCGGGACTAGCGGAGCGAACACCGGGGAGCTGTTTTTT | TRBD2 | TRBV19 | few | TRBJ2-2
CASSRRTGGQNEQFF | TGTGCCAGCAGCCGACGGACAGGGGGGCAGAATGAGCAGTTCTTC | TRBD1 | TRBV3-1 | many | TRBJ2-1
CASTPNSGPQETQYF | TGTGCCAGCACCCCGAATAGCGGACCCCAAGAGACCCAGTACTTC | NA | TRBV7-6 | many | TRBJ2-5
CRAGGWGSDTQYF | TGCAGGGCCGGGGGTTGGGGGTCAGATACGCAGTATTTT | NA | TRBV20-1 | NA | TRBJ2-3
CASSQQGLYGYTF | TGCGCCAGCAGCCAACAGGGGCTCTATGGCTACACCTTC | TRBD1 | TRBV5-1 | many | TRBJ1-2
CASSESGVIGELFF | TGCGCCAGCAGTGAGTCGGGGGTCATCGGGGAGCTGTTTTTT | NA | TRBV10-1 | many | TRBJ2-2
CASSLGQLAKNIQYF | TGCGCCAGCAGCTTGGGCCAGCTAGCCAAAAACATTCAGTACTTC | NA | TRBV5-1 | few | TRBJ2-4
CASSYGVAGGLLNEQFF | TGTGCCAGCAGTTACGGGGTGGCGGGAGGTCTCCTCAATGAGCAGTTCTTC | TRBD2 | TRBV6-5 | NA | TRBJ2-1
CASSLGLGDQPQHF | TGTGCCAGCAGCTTAGGTCTAGGGGATCAGCCCCAGCATTTT | NA | TRBV7-2 | many | TRBJ1-5
CSVEDKGETQKLFF | TGCAGCGTTGAAGATAAGGGCGAAACGCAAAAACTGTTTTTT | NA | TRBV29-1 | NA | TRBJ1-4
CASTLQGYYMNTEAFF | TGTGCCAGCACTCTCCAGGGCTACTATATGAACACTGAAGCTTTCTTT | NA | TRBV6-2/TRBV6-3 | few | TRBJ1-1
CASSFGGAAGANVLTF | TGCGCCAGCAGCTTCGGGGGAGCGGCTGGGGCCAACGTCCTGACTTTC | NA | TRBV5-1 | NA | TRBJ2-6
CASSLYPPGEPDTQYF | TGCGCCAGCAGCTTGTATCCCCCAGGGGAGCCAGATACGCAGTATTTT | NA | TRBV5-1 | NA | TRBJ2-3
CASSRETAVYGYTF | TGTGCCAGCAGTAGGGAGACAGCAGTCTATGGCTACACCTTC | NA | TRBV6-1 | few | TRBJ1-2
CASSLDRGGMNTEAFF | TGTGCCAGCAGCTTAGACAGGGGGGGAATGAACACTGAAGCTTTCTTT | TRBD1 | TRBV11-2 | NA | TRBJ1-1
CASSFFTNTEAFF | TGTGCCAGCAGTTTTTTCACGAACACTGAAGCTTTCTTT | NA | TRBV12-3/TRBV12-4 | many | TRBJ1-1
CASSTAKLQGETEAFF | TGTGCCAGCAGCACCGCTAAATTACAGGGGGAGACTGAAGCTTTCTTT | TRBD1 | TRBV7-9 | few | TRBJ1-1
CASSPDRVDTQYF | TGTGCCAGCAGCCCGGACAGGGTAGATACGCAGTATTTT | TRBD1 | TRBV7-3 | many | TRBJ2-3
CASSLGQSNTEAFF | TGTGCCAGCAGTTTGGGACAGTCAAACACTGAAGCTTTCTTT | TRBD1 | TRBV12-3/TRBV12-4 | many | TRBJ1-1
CASSPPNGEKHYEQYF | TGTGCCAGCAGCCCCCCCAACGGGGAGAAGCACTACGAGCAGTACTTC | NA | TRBV5-5 | NA | TRBJ2-7
CASSPTLFSTDTQYF | TGTGCCAGCAGCCCGACCTTATTTAGCACAGATACGCAGTATTTT | NA | TRBV9 | NA | TRBJ2-3
CASSFNGDLSGTEAFF | TGTGCCAGCAGCTTTAATGGGGACCTTTCCGGCACTGAAGCTTTCTTT | NA | TRBV11-2 | many | TRBJ1-1
CAWSPYTDTQYF | TGTGCCTGGAGTCCCTACACAGATACGCAGTATTTT | NA | TRBV30 | many | TRBJ2-3
CASSSGVWDTQYF | TGTGCCAGCAGTTCGGGAGTTTGGGATACGCAGTATTTT | NA | TRBV28 | few | TRBJ2-3
CASSVTGVSYEQYF | TGCGCCAGCAGCGTGACAGGGGTCTCCTACGAGCAGTACTTC | TRBD1 | TRBV5-1 | many | TRBJ2-7
CASSRPTGGSGNTIYF | TGTGCCAGCAGCCGCCCGACAGGAGGGTCTGGAAACACCATATATTTT | NA | TRBV5-5 | NA | TRBJ1-3
CASSLAVYQPQHF | TGTGCCAGCAGCTTAGCGGTTTATCAGCCCCAGCATTTT | NA | TRBV7-2 | many | TRBJ1-5
CASNLNRVATNEKLFF | TGTGCCAGCAACCTAAACAGGGTTGCAACTAATGAAAAACTGTTTTTT | NA | TRBV6-1 | few | TRBJ1-4